The 25 T cell receptor beta chains below were found in one sample sequenced in a study of T-cell memory formation after mild COVID-19. MiXCR was run by TCRdb on the 5' RACE reads, yielding one entry per CDR3 protein. The sample comprises some 440,000 distinct CDR3 sequences, approximately 23% of which are singletons, and 9.5% to 15% rests with the top ten. The sample taken for sequencing was PBMCs or a T cell subset sorted from them (not recorded which). These receptors were obtained from an adult woman who had mild COVID-19 (a few samples of this study predate the infection). Cell type and time point are not known.

This clonotype came up a few times. This chain uses TRBV5-1 with TRBJ2-1; 12 bases match TRBD2. Germline V gene lookup returns CDR1 SGHRS and CDR2 YFSETQ. The CDR3 is 17 amino acids. V shed 3 bases and J 5 bases; nucleotides not matched to a gene: 9. The CDR3 coding sequence is TGCGCCAGCAGCTCCTCGACTAGCGGGAGAGAAGACAATGAGCAGTTCTTC. Translation gives CASSSSTSGREDNEQFF.

V is TRBV5-6 and J is TRBJ2-2; D not certain. Germline V lookup: CDR1 SGHDT, CDR2 YYEEEE. The CDR3 runs 15 residues. With 1 base removed from V and 2 bases from J, the gap between germline ends came to 9 bases. CDR3 DNA: TGTGCCAGCAGCTTGAATAGGTTCAACACCGGGGAGCTGTTTTTT. As protein: CASSLNRFNTGELFF.

This clonotype has at least ten counts. The chain uses TRBV5-4 and TRBJ2-5, with 9 bases identical to TRBD2. Per the germline V gene, CDR1 is SGHNT and CDR2 is YYREEE (reference sequence). This CDR3 has 15 amino acids. Trimming took 3 bases from V and 1 from J; bases not matched to a gene: 4. The CDR3, as DNA: TGTGCCAGCAGCTCAGCGGGGGGACTCCAAGAGACCCAGTACTTC. This gives the protein CASSSAGGLQETQYF.

The chain employs TRBV7-9 and TRBJ2-3, with D tentatively TRBD1 (6 bases). The ends were cut back, 5 bases at V and 2 bases at J, with 17 bases in the middle. Looked up from germline, CDR1 is SEHNR and CDR2 is FQNEAQ (reference sequence). This CDR3 contains 16 residues. DNA of the CDR3: TGTGCCAGCAGCCAGGGGATCACCCCTTCCACAGATACGCAGTATTTT. Amino acid sequence: CASSQGITPSTDTQYF.

The V call is TRBV4-1, the J call TRBJ2-5; 10 bases fit TRBD2. Germline CDR1 reads MGHRA; CDR2 reads YSYEKL. The CDR3 is 15 amino acids. Losses at the gene ends were 1 base for V and 4 bases for J; bases not matched to a gene: 3. In DNA form, the CDR3 reads TGCGCCAGCAGCCAAGGAAGACTAGCGGGAGAGACCCAGTACTTC. Translating it yields CASSQGRLAGETQYF.

This chain uses TRBV24-1 with TRBJ1-2; D not certain. The V gene lost 3 bases and the J gene lost 6 bases, with 13 bases spanning the gap. Germline V gene lookup returns CDR1 KGHDR and CDR2 SFDVKD. The CDR3 runs to 14 residues. CDR3 coding DNA: TGTGCCACCAGTGATGGGGTCCGGCCCCATGGCTACACCTTC. Protein: CATSDGVRPHGYTF.

The chain uses TRBV7-9 and TRBJ1-6, with a weak D call TRBD1 (5 bases). CDR3 length equals 15 residues. Deletions cut 1 base from V and 9 bases from J, with 13 bases between. Per the germline V gene, CDR1 is SEHNR and CDR2 is FQNEAQ (reference sequence). The CDR3 coding sequence is TGTGCCAGCAGCTTAGTGATCAGTACAGGTTCACCCCTCCACTTT. This sequence encodes CASSLVISTGSPLHF.

The chain combines TRBV5-8 with TRBJ1-2, with a possible D match to TRBD1 (6 bases). CDR1 is SGHTS, CDR2 YDEGEE, per germline. This CDR3 is 12 amino acids long. The germline V and J ends were trimmed by 2 bases and 14 bases, with 16 bases remaining between them. The CDR3 DNA reads as TGTGCCAGCAGCTTCGGACAGACAGATGGGACCTTC. Translation: CASSFGQTDGTF.

V is TRBV29-1 and J is TRBJ2-2; D remains unclear. V lost 4 bases to trimming and J lost 6 bases, with 9 bases between them. The CDR3 consists of 12 residues. Germline V gives CDR1 SQVTM, CDR2 ANQGSEA. The CDR3: CSVGLLAGELFF. DNA for the CDR3: TGCAGCGTTGGCCTCCTAGCCGGGGAGCTGTTTTTT.

The V gene is TRBV5-1, the J gene TRBJ1-1, with TRBD1 identical over 8 bases. The CDR3 is made up of 15 amino acids. The germline V gene has CDR1 SGHRS and CDR2 YFSETQ. J gave up 4 bases and V 2 bases, and 7 bases lay outside the gene matches. The CDR3 spells CASSFLTGARTEAFF. As DNA, the CDR3 is TGCGCCAGCAGCTTCCTGACAGGGGCCCGCACTGAAGCTTTCTTT.

V and J are TRBV29-1 and TRBJ2-7; 11 bases agree with TRBD2. Trimming at V came to 5 bases and at J to 5 bases, leaving 8 bases not matched to a gene. This CDR3 has 14 residues. Germline loops: CDR1 SQVTM, CDR2 ANQGSEA. The CDR3 region is CSVPNSGRAHEQYF. Written as DNA, the CDR3 is TGCAGCGTTCCAAATAGCGGGAGGGCCCACGAGCAGTACTTC.

The V call is TRBV6-1, the J call TRBJ2-2; D remains unclear. This CDR3 has 11 amino acids. Per germline, CDR1 MNHNS and CDR2 SASEGT. V was shortened by 7 bases and J by 4 bases, with 4 bases between the two germline ends. For the CDR3, the DNA is TGTGCCAGCATTAGCACCGGGGAGCTGTTTTTT. The encoded protein is CASISTGELFF.

This rearrangement joins TRBV6-1 to TRBJ2-3; maybe TRBD1 (5 bases). V dropped 4 bases and J dropped 2 bases, with 16 bases sitting between them. In germline, CDR1 is MNHNS, CDR2 SASEGT. The CDR3 sequence is 16 residues long. Here the CDR3 reads CASSGHRTSYTDTQYF. The DNA of the CDR3 is TGTGCCAGCAGTGGACACCGGACATCATACACAGATACGCAGTATTTT.

The rearrangement joins TRBV18 to TRBJ1-1, with D unclear. This CDR3 has 15 amino acids. The germline CDR1 and CDR2 sequences are KGHSH and LQKENI. Trimming stripped 3 bases from V and 5 bases from J, with 16 bases between. This CDR3 reads CASSPSAPQRTEAFF. The CDR3 DNA follows: TGTGCCAGCTCACCCTCGGCCCCCCAGAGGACTGAAGCTTTCTTT. The full variable domain, with the rest looked up from reference TRBV18 and TRBJ1-1, is NAGVMQNPRHLVRRRGQEARLRCSPMKGHSHVYWYRQLPEEGLKFMVYLQKENIIDESGMPKERFSAEFPKEGPSILRIQQVVRGDSAAYFCASSPSAPQRTEAFFGQGTRLTVV.

CDR3: CASKRQGTDTQYF. The CDR3 DNA sequence: TGTGCCAGCAAGCGACAGGGCACAGATACGCAGTATTTT. This chain joins TRBV12-3 or TRBV12-4 and TRBJ2-3, with D perhaps TRBD1 (6 bases). The CDR3 covers 13 residues. Trimming left V 7 bases short and J 1 base short, with 9 bases between.

This clonotype was found many times. The chain recombines TRBV5-1 with TRBJ2-1; TRBD2 agrees at 13 bases. Unmatched junction bases numbered 7, after V lost 3 bases and J lost 4 bases. Germline CDR1 SGHRS, CDR2 YFSETQ. The CDR3 covers 17 residues. CDR3 in DNA: TGCGCCAGCAGCTACTCCGGGACTAGCGGGGTATACAATGAGCAGTTCTTC. It yields the protein CASSYSGTSGVYNEQFF.

This clonotype showed up just a few times. This chain links TRBV20-1 with TRBJ2-2, with TRBD2 matching 13 bases. The CDR3 is 15 amino acids. V shed 8 bases and J 5 bases; nucleotides not matched to a gene: 8. The V gene's germline CDR1 is DFQATT and CDR2 SNEGSKA (reference sequence). This CDR3 reads CSSYRGLAGTGELFF. CDR3 in DNA: TGCAGTTCATACCGGGGACTAGCGGGAACCGGGGAGCTGTTTTTT.

This clonotype was detected only a few times. In DNA form, the CDR3 reads TGTGCCAGCAGCTTATTACGGACAGGGGGCAATGAGCAGTTCTTC. Residues: CASSLLRTGGNEQFF. The chain links TRBV5-6 to TRBJ2-1; TRBD1 agrees at 10 bases. The CDR3 loop spans 15 amino acids. Looked up from germline, CDR1 is SGHDT and CDR2 is YYEEEE. The trim removed 2 bases at V and 6 bases at J, leaving 5 bases unmatched. Complete variable domain (other parts from reference TRBV5-6 and TRBJ2-1): DAGVTQSPTHLIKTRGQQVTLRCSPKSGHDTVSWYQQALGQGPQFIFQYYEEEERQRGNFPDRFSGHQFPNYSSELNVNALLLGDSALYLCASSLLRTGGNEQFFGPGTRLTVL.

The V and J genes are TRBV27 and TRBJ1-6, with D perhaps matching TRBD1 (5 bases). Germline assignment: CDR1 MNHEY and CDR2 SMNVEV (reference sequence). V was cut by 5 bases and J by 9 bases, with 20 bases left in between. The CDR3 has 16 residues. The chain's CDR3 is CASSGDRRGYGSPLHF. For the CDR3, the DNA is TGTGCCAGCAGTGGGGACCGCCGCGGATATGGTTCACCCCTCCACTTT.

This sequence joins TRBV18 and TRBJ2-3; 9 nucleotides agree with TRBD2. The CDR3 has 16 residues. With V trimmed by 4 bases and J by 4 bases, 9 bases remained unmatched. Germline V gene sequence: CDR1 KGHSH, CDR2 LQKENI. The CDR3: CASSLGLAGLADTQYF. The CDR3 DNA is TGTGCCAGCTCACTAGGGCTAGCGGGACTCGCAGATACGCAGTATTTT. The full variable domain, its missing parts supplied by reference TRBV18 and TRBJ2-3, is NAGVMQNPRHLVRRRGQEARLRCSPMKGHSHVYWYRQLPEEGLKFMVYLQKENIIDESGMPKERFSAEFPKEGPSILRIQQVVRGDSAAYFCASSLGLAGLADTQYFGPGTRLTVL.

This clonotype was found a few times. The chain recombines TRBV2 with TRBJ2-1; 7 nucleotides align to TRBD1. The junction had 17 bases not matched to a gene; V was cut back by 4 bases and J by 8 bases. The CDR3 length is 17 residues. Germline assignment: CDR1 SNHLY and CDR2 FYNNEI. The CDR3 DNA follows: TGTGCCAGCAGTGGTTCGACAGGGAATTACGTAGGATATGAGCAGTTCTTC. Translated, it gives CASSGSTGNYVGYEQFF.

As for this clonotype: Germline and junction disagree at one end, which may indicate a read error. This chain links TRBV7-7 with TRBJ2-3; the D is unclear. Looked up from germline, CDR1 is SSHAT and CDR2 is FNYEAQ (reference sequence). This CDR3 is 15 amino acids long. The CDR3 coding sequence is TGTGCTAGCAGCCGTGGACCCATGCCCAGGGATACGCAGTATTTT. It translates to CASSRGPMPRDTQYF.

This clonotype was recorded many times. The chain is built from TRBV5-1 and TRBJ2-2; D gene unclear. Trimming pared 4 bases from V and 2 bases from J, leaving 12 bases between. The CDR3 consists of 15 residues. Germline V gene sequence: CDR1 SGHRS, CDR2 YFSETQ. Here the CDR3 reads CASSQLDQNTGELFF. CDR3 nucleotide sequence: TGCGCCAGCAGCCAATTGGACCAAAACACCGGGGAGCTGTTTTTT.

V usage is TRBV7-6 and J usage is TRBJ2-3, with TRBD2 matching 8 bases. V gave up 3 bases and J gave up 3 bases; unmatched junction bases: 14. The CDR3 sequence is 18 residues long. CDR1 and CDR2 from the germline V gene are SGHVS and FNYEAQ. CDR3 region: CASSFSHDQREITDTQYF. CDR3 nucleotides: TGTGCCAGCAGCTTCTCCCACGATCAGCGGGAGATAACAGATACGCAGTATTTT.

This chain joins TRBV11-2 and TRBJ2-1; D is perhaps TRBD1 or TRBD2 (5 bases each). This CDR3 comprises 12 residues. Germline V lookup: CDR1 SGHAT, CDR2 FQNNGV. V lost 6 bases to trimming and J lost 4 bases, with 7 bases between them. The CDR3 loop is CASRGEYNEQFF. CDR3 bases: TGTGCCAGCAGGGGGGAATACAATGAGCAGTTCTTC.